This is a list of T cell receptor beta chains from one sample in a study of cytomegalovirus exposure and HLA in healthy donors. Some clones are missing from TCRdb's copy, which holds only in-frame ones; the method was immunoSEQ multiplex PCR. The sample records 110,000 to 150,000 clones, about 94% being singletons. Sequenced material: PBMCs. The receptors were sampled from a man aged 18 to 29 in good health and CMV-seropositive. Each CDR3 is given with its conserved first and last residue. D genes are given only for firm matches. Clone size, where shown, is once, few, many, or a class for clones that have expanded.

TRBD1 TRBJ2-7 TRBV18 - CASSPLGGGAGPYEQYF TGTGCCAGCTCACCTCTAGGGGGCGGAGCAGGCCCATACGAGCAGTACTTC
- TRBJ2-5 TRBV25-1 - CASSDSPGGVGETQYF TGTGCCAGCAGTGATAGTCCGGGGGGCGTAGGAGAGACCCAGTACTTC
- TRBJ2-3 TRBV5-1 - CASSPYTLPSTDTQYF TGCGCCAGCAGCCCGTACACGTTACCTAGCACAGATACGCAGTATTTT
TRBD2 TRBJ2-3 TRBV27 once CASSPLAGLSTDTQYF TGTGCCAGCAGTCCCCTAGCGGGGCTTAGCACAGATACGCAGTATTTT
TRBD1 TRBJ1-3 TRBV10-2 - CASRGTDSGNTIYF TGCGCCAGCAGGGGGACAGACTCTGGAAACACCATATATTTT
TRBD1 TRBJ1-1 TRBV7-8 - CASSLAGQGRAFF TGTGCCAGCAGCTTAGCAGGACAGGGTCGGGCTTTCTTT
- TRBJ1-1 TRBV5-1 - CASSLDRATEAFF TGCGCCAGCAGCTTGGACAGGGCTACTGAAGCTTTCTTT
- TRBJ2-3 TRBV12-5 - CASGLVVDRLDPVTQYF TGTGCTAGTGGTTTGGTTGTAGATAGACTAGACCCCGTTACGCAGTATTTT
TRBD1 TRBJ2-7 TRBV28 - CASSWDSREQYF TGTGCCAGCAGTTGGGACAGCAGGGAGCAGTACTTC
- TRBJ1-6 TRBV19 - CATKKQGPNSPLHF TGTGCCACCAAAAAGCAGGGGCCCAATTCACCCCTCCACTTT
TRBD2 TRBJ2-7 TRBV27 - CGGSGGVRREDHEQYF TGTGGGGGGTCGGGGGGAGTGAGGCGGGAGGACCACGAGCAGTACTTC
- TRBJ1-1 TRBV6-4 - CASRPQASGYTEAFF TGTGCCAGCAGGCCACAGGCTAGCGGGTACACTGAAGCTTTCTTT
- TRBJ2-3 TRBV2 - CASSLRTSTDTQYF TGTGCCAGCAGTCTTCGGACTAGCACAGATACGCAGTATTTT
TRBD2 TRBJ2-1 TRBV2 - CASRGDSGRSYNEQFF TGTGCCAGCAGGGGGGATAGCGGGAGAAGCTACAATGAGCAGTTCTTC
TRBD2 TRBJ2-3 TRBV27 - CASSLTGGGADTQYF TGTGCCAGCAGTTTGACGGGAGGGGGTGCAGATACGCAGTATTTT
TRBD2 TRBJ2-1 TRBV10-3 - CAISEPRLARQFF TGTGCCATCAGTGAGCCAAGACTAGCGAGGCAGTTCTTC
TRBD1 TRBJ1-1 TRBV5-8 - CASSFQGASVEAFF TGTGCCAGCAGCTTTCAGGGGGCCTCGGTTGAAGCTTTCTTT
TRBD2 TRBJ2-1 TRBV19 - CASSIDVLAGGSYSYNEQFF TGTGCCAGTAGTATAGATGTCCTAGCGGGAGGGTCCTACTCCTACAATGAGCAGTTCTTC
- TRBJ1-1 TRBV7-9 - CASSPGKGFTEAFF TGTGCCAGCAGCCCCGGGAAGGGTTTTACTGAAGCTTTCTTT
- TRBJ1-5 TRBV27 - CASSLSGGWSQPQHF TGTGCCAGCAGTTTATCCGGGGGTTGGAGTCAGCCCCAGCATTTT
TRBD1 TRBJ2-5 TRBV5-1 - CASSLPGTGGETQYF TGCGCCAGCAGCTTGCCAGGGACAGGGGGAGAGACCCAGTACTTC
TRBD2 TRBJ2-3 TRBV4-1 once CASSPGLAGGGRTDTQYF TGCGCCAGCAGCCCGGGACTAGCGGGAGGCGGTCGCACAGATACGCAGTATTTT
TRBD2 TRBJ2-3 TRBV4-1 - CASSPPSAGAPTDTQYF TGCGCCAGCAGCCCCCCCTCGGCGGGAGCCCCCACAGATACGCAGTATTTT
TRBD1 TRBJ1-2 TRBV9 few CASSVAGTGTYGYTF TGTGCCAGCAGCGTAGCTGGGACAGGGACCTATGGCTACACCTTC
- TRBJ2-3 TRBV9 - CASSPITDTQYF TGTGCCAGCAGCCCCATCACAGATACGCAGTATTTT
- TRBJ1-2 TRBV5-4 - CASVGAGGSAYGYTF TGTGCCAGCGTTGGAGCCGGAGGGAGTGCCTATGGCTACACCTTC
TRBD1 TRBJ1-4 TRBV9 - CASSPGVGDSSNEKLFF TGTGCCAGCAGCCCAGGAGTTGGGGACAGTTCTAATGAAAAACTGTTTTTT
TRBD1 TRBJ1-4 TRBV5-8 - CASSSGQGWEKLFF TGTGCCAGCAGCTCAGGACAGGGCTGGGAAAAACTGTTTTTT
- TRBJ1-5 TRBV30 - CAWSSPGGTTAQHF TGTGCCTGGTCCTCTCCGGGGGGGACCACGGCCCAGCATTTT
TRBD2 TRBJ2-7 TRBV11-2 - CASSLWGGRNDEQYF TGTGCCAGCAGCTTATGGGGCGGGAGGAACGACGAGCAGTACTTC
- TRBJ1-1 TRBV27 - CASLPGHLNTEAFF TGTGCCAGCTTACCGGGACACCTGAACACTGAAGCTTTCTTT
- TRBJ2-1 TRBV25-1 once CASSGVLSEDNEQFF TGTGCCAGCAGTGGGGTACTATCGGAAGACAATGAGCAGTTCTTC
TRBD1 TRBJ2-2 TRBV19 - CATLTGGANTGELFF TGTGCCACCTTAACAGGGGGCGCGAACACCGGGGAGCTGTTTTTT
TRBD1 TRBJ1-2 TRBV4-1 - CASSPIGQGNYGYTF TGCGCCAGCAGCCCAATCGGACAGGGTAACTATGGCTACACCTTC
- TRBJ2-1 TRBV6-1 - CASSEAPASESSYNEQFF TGTGCCAGCAGTGAAGCCCCGGCTAGCGAGAGCTCCTACAATGAGCAGTTCTTC
TRBD2 TRBJ2-3 TRBV27 - CASSFGLAGHTDTQYF TGTGCCAGCAGTTTCGGCCTAGCGGGGCACACAGATACGCAGTATTTT
- TRBJ2-1 TRBV5-5 - CASSGASVSSYNEQFF TGTGCCAGCAGCGGGGCTAGCGTTAGCTCCTACAATGAGCAGTTCTTC
- TRBJ1-2 TRBV4-1 - CASSQGGSYGYTF TGCGCCAGCAGCCAAGGAGGGTCCTATGGCTACACCTTC
TRBD2 TRBJ2-1 TRBV7-3 - CASSPSGSTLNEQFF TGTGCCAGCAGCCCCAGCGGGAGCACCCTGAATGAGCAGTTCTTC
- TRBJ2-7 TRBV5-1 - CASSFRDSRYEQYF TGCGCCAGCAGCTTCCGGGACTCTAGATACGAGCAGTACTTC
TRBD2 TRBJ2-1 TRBV19 - CASSIPTSESYNEQFF TGTGCCAGTAGTATCCCCACTAGCGAGTCCTACAATGAGCAGTTCTTC
TRBD2 TRBJ2-7 TRBV4-2 - CASSQWTSGIVSYEQYF TGTGCCAGCAGCCAGTGGACTAGCGGGATCGTCTCCTACGAGCAGTACTTC
- TRBJ2-5 TRBV6-6 - CASSATGTRETQYF TGTGCCAGCAGCGCCACAGGGACCCGAGAGACCCAGTACTTC
TRBD2 TRBJ2-7 TRBV5-1 - CATLLSGKPCREQYF TGCGCCACCCTTCTTAGCGGGAAACCTTGTAGGGAGCAGTACTTC
TRBD1 TRBJ2-5 TRBV7-2 - CASSFTGTGEETQYF TGTGCCAGCAGCTTTACCGGGACAGGGGAAGAGACCCAGTACTTC
- TRBJ1-3 TRBV7-9 - CASSEAGNTIYF TGTGCCAGCAGCGAAGCAGGAAACACCATATATTTT
TRBD1 TRBJ2-3 TRBV29-1 - CSVATGESTDTQYF TGCAGCGTTGCAACAGGGGAGAGCACAGATACGCAGTATTTT
TRBD2 TRBJ2-2 TRBV18 - CASSLKRDANTGELFF TGTGCCAGCTCACTAAAGCGGGATGCGAACACCGGGGAGCTGTTTTTT
TRBD1 TRBJ2-7 TRBV2 - CASSVGQSYEQYF TGTGCCAGCAGTGTGGGACAGTCCTACGAGCAGTACTTC
TRBD1 TRBJ1-1 TRBV5-1 - CASSLLGQGTTEAFF TGCGCCAGCAGCTTGCTAGGACAGGGGACCACTGAAGCTTTCTTT